The clone carrying this TCR beta chain was seen a few times. The sample comes from a study of blood T cell repertoires in COVID-19. Study summary: Specimens from acute and convalescent COVID-19 originated in the United States, Italy and Spain. T cells, B-cell-depleted T cells, or PBMCs provided the cDNA or gDNA that served as material.

Enrolment of Seattle patients took place during active infection, and they were followed longitudinally. The CDR3 is 13 residues long. Germline values: CDR1 LNHDA, CDR2 SQIVND (reference sequence). Trimming took 4 bases from V and 3 from J, leaving 7 bases between them. Libraries were prepared by immunoSEQ multiplex PCR; TCRdb keeps only in-frame clonotypes and omits some of them. Of about 300,000 clones listed, roughly 84% were seen once; the top ten hold more than 1.2%. Sequencing was carried out using peripheral blood. The source is a human donor with COVID-19, enrolled during active disease. The donor label of this sample is uncertain. The V and J genes are TRBV19 and TRBJ1-5, with D possibly matching TRBD1 (6 bases). The CDR3 coding sequence is TGTGCCAGTAGTAGACAGGACAATCAGCCCCAGCATTTT. It yields the protein CASSRQDNQPQHF.